Here is one T cell receptor beta chain with its context. Trimming removed 2 bases at V and 0 bases at J, with 15 bases between. This CDR3 comprises 17 residues. The germline gives CDR1 SGHDT, CDR2 YYEEEE. This specimen comes from a study of blood T cell repertoires in COVID-19. Generated by immunoSEQ multiplex PCR, the TCRdb table keeps only in-frame clones and is missing some. The table has 250,000 to 300,000 clones, 91% seen once. This chain connects TRBV5-6 to TRBJ1-3; no firm D call. Sequencing input: PBMCs or T cells enriched from blood (not recorded which). The TCR comes from a human donor in a cohort exposed to, infected with or recovered from COVID-19 (not recorded which). The donor label of this sample is uncertain. CDR3 nucleotide sequence: TGTGCCAGCAGCTTAATTCCGGAGGGCCGCTCTGGAAACACCATATATTTT. Translation gives CASSLIPEGRSGNTIYF.